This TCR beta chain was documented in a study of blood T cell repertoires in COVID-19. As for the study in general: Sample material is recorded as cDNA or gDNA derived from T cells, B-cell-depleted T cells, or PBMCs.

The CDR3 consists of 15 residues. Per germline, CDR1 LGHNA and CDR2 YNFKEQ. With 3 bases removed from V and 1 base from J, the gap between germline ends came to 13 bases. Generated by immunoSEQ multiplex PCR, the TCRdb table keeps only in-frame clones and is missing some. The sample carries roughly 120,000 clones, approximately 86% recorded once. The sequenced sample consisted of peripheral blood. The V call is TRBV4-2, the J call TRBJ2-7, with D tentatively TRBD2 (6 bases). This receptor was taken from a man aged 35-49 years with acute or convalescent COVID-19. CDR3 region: CASSQTPGLSYEQYF. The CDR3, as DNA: TGTGCCAGCAGCCAGACCCCGGGACTGTCCTACGAGCAGTACTTC.